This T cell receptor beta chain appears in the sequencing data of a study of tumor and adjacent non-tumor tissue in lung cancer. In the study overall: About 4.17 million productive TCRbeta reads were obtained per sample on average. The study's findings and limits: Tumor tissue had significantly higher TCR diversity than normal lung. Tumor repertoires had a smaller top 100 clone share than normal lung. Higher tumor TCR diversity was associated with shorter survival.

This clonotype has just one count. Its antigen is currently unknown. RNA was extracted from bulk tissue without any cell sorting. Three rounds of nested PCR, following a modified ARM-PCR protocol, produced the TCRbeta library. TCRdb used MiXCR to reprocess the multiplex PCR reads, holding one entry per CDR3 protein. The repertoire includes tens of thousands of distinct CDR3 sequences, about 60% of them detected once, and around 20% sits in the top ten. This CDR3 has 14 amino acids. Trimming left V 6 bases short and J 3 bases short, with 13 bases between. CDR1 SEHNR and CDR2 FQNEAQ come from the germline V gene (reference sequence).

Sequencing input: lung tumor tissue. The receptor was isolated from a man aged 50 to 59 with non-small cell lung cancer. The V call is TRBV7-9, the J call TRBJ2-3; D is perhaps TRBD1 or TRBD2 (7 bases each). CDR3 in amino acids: CASRSRGGTDTQYF. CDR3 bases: TGTGCCAGCAGATCCAGGGGGGGGACAGATACGCAGTATTTT.